This TCR beta chain stems from a study of blood T cells in healthy people across ages (dated by TCRdb to about 2015). Background on the whole study: In model experiments, template switching captured about one uniquely barcoded TCR beta cDNA molecule for every two T cells. Two additional independent replicas of 1 million unique cDNA reads from the same blood draw were analyzed for two donors (one aged 18 to 30 and one aged 80 or older). Using deep sequencing normalized with unique cDNA molecular identifiers, the study measured how TCR beta repertoire diversity changes with age. Four age groups were formed from the donors: young (average approximately 15 years), middle-aged (less than 40), aged (approximately 60) and long-lived (82). What the work shows at the level of the full study, not this receptor alone: Observed TCR beta diversity per million T cells fell roughly linearly with age, and a significant reduction was already apparent by age roughly 40. Conclusive comparison of naive and antigen-experienced compartments was prevented by the profiling of bulk unsorted PBMCs. Total diversity estimates from one million sequenced T cells were considered lower bounds and underestimates. The percentage of naive T cells measured by flow cytometry correlated strongly with observed TCR beta diversity. The long-lived group showed more naive CD4+ T cells, fewer expanded clones and increased TCR diversity than the aged group, suggesting age selection. Donor CMV infection status was unknown, potentially confounding age-related changes in expanded clonotypes.

Donors were about 36 systemically healthy Caucasian individuals from Russia aged roughly 6 to 90 years. Roughly 10 milliliters of peripheral blood were drawn from each donor into EDTA-treated Vacutainer tubes. PBMCs were isolated by Ficoll-Paque density-gradient centrifugation, with at least 6.5 million obtained per sample. Trizol reagent was used to extract total RNA from the PBMCs, yielding at least 6 micrograms per sample. Naive CD45RAhigh/CD27high T cell percentages were measured by flow cytometry on a PBMC aliquot from every donor. Library creation used 5' RACE. The data were produced on an Illumina HiSeq 2500. A second PCR of roughly 7 to 12 cycles was run with a J-beta primer mix and a sample-barcoded 5' primer. A template-switch 5' adaptor carrying 12 random nucleotides introduced a unique molecular identifier onto each TCR beta cDNA molecule. Each sample yielded at least 2.5 million CDR3-containing paired-end reads. The Mint cDNA synthesis kit, primed by a TRBC-specific oligonucleotide, was used to synthesize first-strand cDNA from all RNA. All cDNA was treated with uracil-DNA glycosylase and then went through a first 18-cycle PCR with the universal primers M1SS and BC2_uni_R. In the paper's pipeline: For normalization, 1 million high-quality reads, each with a distinct molecular identifier, were randomly selected from each sample. Reads with shared molecular identifiers were discarded instead of being binned into consensus sequences. MiTCR, run with a Q25 quality threshold and the strictest error-elimination algorithm, handled CDR3 identification, clonotype clustering and error correction. A nonparametric unseen species model with Euler transformation was used to estimate lower-bound total TCR beta diversity. TCRdb ran its own pipeline on the public reads, namely fastp trimming at Q25 and MiXCR clone calling, and kept in-frame beta chains. Rows are unified per CDR3 protein, each entry keeping the most common DNA and genes. The V and J calls shown here were made by TCRdb, not taken from the authors' results. A total of about 800,000 distinct CDR3 sequences appear in this sample, around 25% of them only once. The ten largest clones add up to 3% to 4.5% of the sample.

In the case of this clonotype: This clone's antigen is unknown. Within one base of it there is no much larger clone, and no base qualities were kept.

CDR1 MGHRA and CDR2 YSYEKL were looked up in the germline V gene. The CDR3, cysteine through phenylalanine, is 13 amino acids long. Only the CDR3 portion is preserved as DNA: 39 bases, with reading frame beginning at the first base. V loses 0 bases, J loses 5 bases, and the germline ends lie 5 bases apart. These data are also associated with another study on T cells of mothers and their children. That second publication adds: The donors were nine systemically healthy Caucasian individuals, made up of three mothers and their six children. cDNA synthesis consumed the entire amount of extracted RNA, loaded at approximately 1.5 ug RNA in each 15 ul reaction. In the second PCR, the M1S primer introduced both the sample barcodes and 2-4 random nucleotides. Each mother yielded over 9.5 million TCR beta CDR3 reads and each child about 3 million reads. Thymic selection similarly shapes TCR recombination output in related and unrelated pairs, with minor effect from inherited differences. Normalized repertoire overlap was always found to be slightly, but never significantly, higher in related mother-child pairs than in unrelated mother-child pairs. No persistent microchimeric T cell clones were found, with a detection sensitivity of approximately 100 clones per million clonotypes. Deep NGS was used in the study to compare the TCR beta repertoires of mothers and children and to look for features that separate related mother-child pairs from unrelated individuals. The mean age was 40 +/- 4 years for the mothers and roughly 10 +/- 4 years for the children. Libraries were sequenced on Illumina HiSeq 2000 with 100+100 nt paired-end reads after adapter ligation with NEBNext reagents. To prevent cross-contamination, the mother and child libraries were prepared a month apart and were sequenced in separate runs. For each donor, somewhere between roughly 450,000 and 2,000,000 distinct TCR beta clonotypes were identified. Naive TCR beta clonotypes were estimated from low-frequency clonotypes matched to each donor's FACS-determined naive share, without sorting.

The sequence was obtained from a boy aged 10-17 years in good health. Sample: blood. The rearrangement joined TRBV4-1 to TRBJ2-4; TRBD2 might be the D gene, on 5 matching bases. In nucleotide form, the sequence is TGCGCCAGCAGCCAAGAGGAGGAAAACATTCAGTACTTC. Its protein reads: CASSQEEENIQYF.